The clone carrying this T cell receptor beta chain turned up a few times. This entry comes from a study of naive and memory T cell subsets. Ligated cDNA underwent four rounds of PCR with nested alpha and beta constant region primers and SP2. From the UMI-ligation and nested PCR reads, TCRdb called clonotypes with MiXCR, one entry per CDR3 protein. The table shows 20,000 to 25,000 distinct CDR3 sequences, with 6% occurring only once. The CDR3 runs to 11 residues. Trimming shortened V by 7 bases and J by 7 bases, and 10 bases separated the two germline ends. Germline CDR1 SEHNR, CDR2 FQNEAQ (reference sequence). The sample's treatment: skin biopsy from PPD injection site in Mantoux-positive individual. An oligonucleotide containing a UMI was ligated to the 3' end of TCR cDNA.

The sequencing used skin, collected from a tuberculin skin test site. The source is an adult in good health. V gene TRBV7-9 combines with J gene TRBJ1-1; maybe TRBD1 (6 bases). CDR3 amino acids: CASIGGVEAFF. CDR3 in DNA: TGTGCCAGCATAGGGGGGGTTGAAGCTTTCTTT.